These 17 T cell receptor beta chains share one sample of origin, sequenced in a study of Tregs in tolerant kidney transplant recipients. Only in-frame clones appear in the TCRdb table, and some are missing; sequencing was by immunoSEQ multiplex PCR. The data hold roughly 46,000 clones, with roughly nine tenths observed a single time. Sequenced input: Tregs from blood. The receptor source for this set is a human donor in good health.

The DNA of the CDR3 is TGTGCCAGCAGCGTGAGGTTGGGTAGTGGCTACACCTTC. It encodes CASSVRLGSGYTF. V gene TRBV9 combines with J gene TRBJ1-2, with D unresolved. CDR1 and CDR2 from the germline V gene are SGDLS and YYNGEE. The CDR3 spans 13 residues. Trimming removed 2 bases at V and 7 bases at J, with 12 bases between.

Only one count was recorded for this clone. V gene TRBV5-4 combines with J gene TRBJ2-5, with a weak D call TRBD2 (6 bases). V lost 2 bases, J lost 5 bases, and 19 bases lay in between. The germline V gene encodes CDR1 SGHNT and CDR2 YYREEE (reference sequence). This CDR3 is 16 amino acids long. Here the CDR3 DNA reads TGTGCCAGCAGCTTAGTCGGCGGGGCGTATTTCGAGACCCAGTACTTC. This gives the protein CASSLVGGAYFETQYF.

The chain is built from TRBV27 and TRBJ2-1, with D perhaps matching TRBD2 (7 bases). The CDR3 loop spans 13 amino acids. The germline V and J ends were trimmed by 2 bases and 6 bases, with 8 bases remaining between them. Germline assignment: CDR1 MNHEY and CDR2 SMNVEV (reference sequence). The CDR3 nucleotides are TGTGCCAGCAGTTTAAGGGGGGGCAATGAGCAGTTCTTC. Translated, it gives CASSLRGGNEQFF.

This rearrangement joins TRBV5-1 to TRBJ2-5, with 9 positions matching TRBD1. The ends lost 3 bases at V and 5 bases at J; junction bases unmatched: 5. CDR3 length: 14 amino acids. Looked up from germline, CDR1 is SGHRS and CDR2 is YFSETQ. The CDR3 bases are TGCGCCAGCAGCTCCGGGACAGGGTTGGAGACCCAGTACTTC. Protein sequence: CASSSGTGLETQYF.

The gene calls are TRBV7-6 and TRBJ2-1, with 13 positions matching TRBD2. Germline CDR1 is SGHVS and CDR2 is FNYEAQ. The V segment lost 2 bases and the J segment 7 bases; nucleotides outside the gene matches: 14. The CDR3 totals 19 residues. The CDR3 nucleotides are TGTGCCAGCAGCTTACGGACTAGCGGGAGCTCCTCATTGGGTAATGAGCAGTTCTTC. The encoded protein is CASSLRTSGSSSLGNEQFF.

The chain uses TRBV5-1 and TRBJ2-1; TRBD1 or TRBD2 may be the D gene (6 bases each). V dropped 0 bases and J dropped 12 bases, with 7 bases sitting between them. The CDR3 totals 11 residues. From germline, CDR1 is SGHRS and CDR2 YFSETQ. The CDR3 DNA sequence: TGCGCCAGCAGCTTGGAGGGGGGGCAGTTCTTC. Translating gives CASSLEGGQFF.

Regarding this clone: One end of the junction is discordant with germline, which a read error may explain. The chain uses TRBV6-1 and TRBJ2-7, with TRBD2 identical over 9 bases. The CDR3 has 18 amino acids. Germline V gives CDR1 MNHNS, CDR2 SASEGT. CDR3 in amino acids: CASSEATGLALSPYEQCF. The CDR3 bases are TGTGCCAGCAGTGAAGCGACTGGACTAGCGCTGAGCCCCTACGAGCAGTGCTTC.

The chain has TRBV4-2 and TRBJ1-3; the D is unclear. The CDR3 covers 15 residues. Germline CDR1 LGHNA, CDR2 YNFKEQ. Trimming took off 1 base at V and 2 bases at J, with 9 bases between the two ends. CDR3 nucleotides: TGTGCCAGCAGCCAAGTACTGCCCCCTGGAAACACCATATATTTT. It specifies CASSQVLPPGNTIYF.

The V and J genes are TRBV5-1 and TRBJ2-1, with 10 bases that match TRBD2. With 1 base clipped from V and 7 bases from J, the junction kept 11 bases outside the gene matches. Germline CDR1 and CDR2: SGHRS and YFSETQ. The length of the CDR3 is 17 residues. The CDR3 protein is CASSLLPSSGSGNEQFF. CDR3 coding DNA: TGCGCCAGCAGCTTGCTTCCCTCTAGCGGGAGCGGGAATGAGCAGTTCTTC.

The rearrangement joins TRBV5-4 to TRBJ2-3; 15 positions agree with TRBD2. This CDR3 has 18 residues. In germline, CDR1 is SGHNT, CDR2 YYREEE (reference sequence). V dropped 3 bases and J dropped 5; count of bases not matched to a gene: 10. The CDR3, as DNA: TGTGCCAGCAGCTACCCGGGACTAGCGGGAGGTTGGGGAGATACGCAGTATTTT. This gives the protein CASSYPGLAGGWGDTQYF. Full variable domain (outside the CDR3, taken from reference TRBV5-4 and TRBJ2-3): ETGVTQSPTHLIKTRGQQVTLRCSSQSGHNTVSWYQQALGQGPQFIFQYYREEENGRGNFPPRFSGLQFPNYSSELNVNALELDDSALYLCASSYPGLAGGWGDTQYFGPGTRLTVL.

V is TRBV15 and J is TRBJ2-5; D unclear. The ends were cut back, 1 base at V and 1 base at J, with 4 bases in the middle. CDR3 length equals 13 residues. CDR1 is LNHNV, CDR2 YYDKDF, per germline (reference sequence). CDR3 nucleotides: TGTGCCACCAGCAGAGTATTCCAAGAGACCCAGTACTTC. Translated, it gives CATSRVFQETQYF. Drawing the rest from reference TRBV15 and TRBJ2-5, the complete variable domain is DAMVIQNPRYQVTQFGKPVTLSCSQTLNHNVMYWYQQKSSQAPKLLFHYYDKDFNNEADTPDNFQSRRPNTSFCFLDIRSPGLGDTAMYLCATSRVFQETQYFGPGTRLLVL.

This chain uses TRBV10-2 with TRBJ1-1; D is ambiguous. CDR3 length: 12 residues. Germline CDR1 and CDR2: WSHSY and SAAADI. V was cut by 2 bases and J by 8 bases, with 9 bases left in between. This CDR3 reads CASSEGSREAFF. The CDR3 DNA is TGCGCCAGCAGTGAGGGAAGCAGGGAAGCTTTCTTT.

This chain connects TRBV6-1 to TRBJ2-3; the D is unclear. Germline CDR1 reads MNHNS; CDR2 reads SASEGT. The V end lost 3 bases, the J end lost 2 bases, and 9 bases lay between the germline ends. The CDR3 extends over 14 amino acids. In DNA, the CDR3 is TGTGCCAGCAGTGAGTTTTCATACACAGATACGCAGTATTTT. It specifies CASSEFSYTDTQYF.

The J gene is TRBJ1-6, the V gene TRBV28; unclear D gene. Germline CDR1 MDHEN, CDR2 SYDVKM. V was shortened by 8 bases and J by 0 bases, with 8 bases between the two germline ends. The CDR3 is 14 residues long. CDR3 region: CASARGSYNSPLHF. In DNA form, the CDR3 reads TGTGCCAGCGCTCGAGGCTCCTATAATTCACCCCTCCACTTT.

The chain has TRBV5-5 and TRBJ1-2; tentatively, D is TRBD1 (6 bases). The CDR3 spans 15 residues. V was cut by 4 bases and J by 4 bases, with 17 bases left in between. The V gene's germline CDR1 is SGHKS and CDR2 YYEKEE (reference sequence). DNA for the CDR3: TGTGCCAGCAGCGACATCGCGGACAGATTCTATGGCTACACCTTC. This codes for CASSDIADRFYGYTF.

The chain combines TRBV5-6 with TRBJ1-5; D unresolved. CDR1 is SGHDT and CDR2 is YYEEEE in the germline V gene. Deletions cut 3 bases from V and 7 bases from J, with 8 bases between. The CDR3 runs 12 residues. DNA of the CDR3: TGTGCCAGCAGCTGGTTTTTCCAGCCCCAGCATTTT. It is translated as CASSWFFQPQHF.

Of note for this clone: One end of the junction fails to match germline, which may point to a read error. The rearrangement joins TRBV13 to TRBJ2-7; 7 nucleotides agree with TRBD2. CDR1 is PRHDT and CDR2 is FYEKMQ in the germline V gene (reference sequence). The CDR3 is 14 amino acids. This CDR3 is CASSLRPSGPKRDF. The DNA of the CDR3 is TGTGCCAGCAGCCTTAGGCCTAGCGGTCCTAAGCGGGACTTC. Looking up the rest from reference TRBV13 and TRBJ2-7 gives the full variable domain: AAGVIQSPRHLIKEKRETATLKCYPIPRHDTVYWYQQGPGQDPQFLISFYEKMQSDKGSIPDRFSAQQFSDYHSELNMSSLELGDSALYFCASSLRPSGPKRDFGPGTRLTVT.